Listed below are T cell receptor beta chains from one sample, sequenced in a study of neurological immune-mediated disorders. In TCRdb, the 5' RACE reads were re-called with MiXCR into one record per CDR3 protein. The sample comprises tens of thousands of distinct CDR3 sequences, around an eighth of which are singletons, and more than 6% rests with the top ten. Sequencing was performed on PBMCs. These receptors came from a woman in her fifties or sixties in good health. Both conserved end residues are part of each CDR3. A D gene is named only where the DNA matches it firmly. The listing skips clone size in some rows; elsewhere it reads once, few, many or a size class.

v_gene	j_gene	d_gene	abundance	CDR3aa	CDR3nt
TRBV21-1	TRBJ1-2	.	few	CASSKAPEPGQGDYGYTF	TGTGCCAGCAGCAAAGCCCCCGAACCGGGACAGGGAGACTATGGCTACACCTTC
TRBV20-1	TRBJ1-6	TRBD1	many	CSAREGGQRNSPLHF	TGCAGTGCTAGAGAGGGGGGACAGCGAAATTCACCCCTCCACTTT
TRBV5-1	TRBJ2-1	.	many	CASSLDYYNEQFF	TGCGCCAGCAGCCTAGACTACTACAATGAGCAGTTCTTC
TRBV18	TRBJ1-1	.	many	CASSPPSWSEAFF	TGTGCCAGCTCACCTCCATCATGGTCTGAAGCTTTCTTT
TRBV5-5	TRBJ2-2	.	.	CASSFPGPANTGELFF	TGTGCCAGCAGCTTTCCAGGGCCCGCGAACACCGGGGAGCTGTTTTTT
TRBV5-5	TRBJ2-1	.	many	CASSSDWFNEQFF	TGTGCCAGCAGCTCCGATTGGTTCAATGAGCAGTTCTTC
TRBV28	TRBJ2-7	.	many	CASRQGGSEQYF	TGTGCCAGCAGACAGGGTGGGAGCGAGCAGTACTTC
TRBV18	TRBJ2-7	.	many	CASSPGSRLF	TGTGCCAGCTCACCAGGTTCTAGACTATTC
TRBV21-1	TRBJ2-1	.	many	CATTRGALFYNEQFF	TGTGCCACCACCCGGGGGGCATTATTCTACAATGAGCAGTTCTTC
TRBV20-1	TRBJ1-5	.	many	CSARKDEGGNQPQHF	TGCAGTGCTAGAAAGGATGAGGGTGGCAATCAGCCCCAGCATTTT
TRBV7-2	TRBJ2-7	.	few	CASSVIRDYEQYF	TGTGCCAGCAGCGTAATCAGGGATTACGAGCAGTACTTC
TRBV5-5	TRBJ2-1	.	.	CASSFPSSYNEQFF	TGTGCCAGCAGCTTCCCGAGCTCCTACAATGAGCAGTTCTTC
TRBV19	TRBJ1-2	.	once	CASSKRDSGRGYGYTF	TGTGCCAGTAGTAAGAGGGACTCCGGGCGGGGCTATGGCTACACCTTC
TRBV3-1	TRBJ1-1	.	.	CVSSQSGAVNTEAFF	TGTGTCAGCAGCCAAAGTGGTGCAGTAAACACTGAAGCTTTCTTT
TRBV9	TRBJ2-5	.	many	CASSQGLQETQYF	TGTGCCAGCAGCCAGGGACTCCAAGAGACCCAGTACTTC
TRBV20-1	TRBJ2-1	TRBD2	many	CSARDGGDPSNEQFF	TGCAGTGCTAGAGATGGGGGGGACCCTTCTAATGAGCAGTTCTTC
TRBV20-1	TRBJ2-7	.	many	CSARDPVRGASYEQYF	TGCAGTGCTAGAGATCCTGTGCGGGGAGCGTCCTACGAGCAGTACTTC
TRBV5-1	TRBJ1-4	TRBD1	few	CASSLLGQGYEKLFF	TGCGCCAGCAGCTTATTGGGACAGGGGTATGAAAAACTGTTTTTT
TRBV6-5	TRBJ1-2	.	many	CASRGGGRGYGYTF	TGTGCCAGCAGGGGGGGGGGCAGGGGCTATGGCTACACCTTC
TRBV29-1	TRBJ2-1	.	many	CSTWDGTTFEQFF	TGCAGCACCTGGGACGGAACGACGTTTGAGCAGTTCTTC
TRBV6-1	TRBJ2-5	TRBD1	many	CASTKRPDRDETQYF	TGTGCCAGCACTAAGAGACCTGACAGGGATGAGACCCAGTACTTC
TRBV7-2	TRBJ1-2	.	many	CASSPRRGALGYTF	TGTGCCAGCAGCCCTAGGAGGGGCGCTCTGGGCTACACCTTC
TRBV7-9	TRBJ1-1	.	many	CASSREGGEAFF	TGTGCCAGCAGCCGTGAGGGCGGTGAAGCTTTCTTT
TRBV12-3/TRBV12-4	TRBJ1-2	.	many	CASSNPSWQGYTF	TGTGCCAGCAGTAATCCATCGTGGCAGGGCTACACCTTC
TRBV7-9	TRBJ1-4	.	many	CASSPDEKLFF	TGTGCCAGCAGCCCAGATGAAAAACTGTTTTTT
TRBV5-5	TRBJ1-6	TRBD1	many	CASSLGQITSPLHF	TGTGCCAGCAGTTTGGGACAGATCACCTCACCCCTCCACTTT
TRBV20-1	TRBJ1-2	.	many	CSASLGPTGGGYTF	TGCAGTGCTAGTTTGGGGCCCACTGGGGGTGGCTACACCTTC
TRBV4-1	TRBJ1-5	TRBD1	.	CASSQEVTGDQPQHF	TGCGCCAGCAGCCAAGAGGTGACAGGGGATCAGCCCCAGCATTTT
TRBV24-1	TRBJ1-4	.	many	CATSDQTTTGNEEKLFF	TGTGCCACCAGTGATCAAACGACCACAGGGAACGAAGAAAAACTGTTTTTT
TRBV20-1	TRBJ2-5	TRBD2	many	CSARGPLANEQETQYF	TGCAGTGCTAGAGGACCACTAGCGAACGAACAAGAGACCCAGTACTTC
TRBV29-1	TRBJ1-1	TRBD1	many	CSVGDSLGAFF	TGCAGCGTCGGGGACAGCCTGGGGGCTTTCTTT
TRBV20-1	TRBJ1-2	TRBD1	many	CSARTGVYGYTF	TGCAGTGCTCGGACAGGGGTTTATGGCTACACCTTC
TRBV20-1	TRBJ2-5	.	many	CSALQDGETQYF	TGCAGTGCTTTACAGGACGGGGAGACCCAGTACTTC
TRBV5-5	TRBJ2-2	TRBD2	many	CASSFGPTSGTGELFF	TGTGCCAGCAGCTTTGGACCGACTAGCGGGACCGGGGAGCTGTTTTTT
TRBV11-3	TRBJ2-7	.	many	CASSYQHPPSEQYF	TGTGCCAGCAGTTATCAGCACCCGCCATCCGAGCAGTACTTC
TRBV20-1	TRBJ1-5	.	many	CSARGGTTAPQHF	TGCAGTGCTAGGGGAGGGACTACAGCGCCCCAGCATTTT
TRBV24-1	TRBJ2-2	.	many	CATSDTVQNTGELFF	TGTGCCACCAGTGATACAGTGCAGAACACCGGGGAGCTGTTTTTT
TRBV29-1	TRBJ2-2	.	.	CSVGTTNTVELFF	TGCAGCGTCGGGACAACAAACACCGTGGAGCTGTTTTTT
TRBV11-3	TRBJ1-4	TRBD1	.	CASSPGTANEKLFF	TGTGCCAGCAGCCCCGGGACAGCTAATGAAAAACTGTTTTTT
TRBV27	TRBJ1-3	.	many	CASSSAQPPGNTIYF	TGTGCCAGCAGTTCTGCCCAACCCCCTGGAAACACCATATATTTT